The clone carrying this T cell receptor beta chain was detected a few times. TCRdb redid the calling of the 5' RACE reads with MiXCR, one entry per CDR3 protein. The table records over 250,000 distinct CDR3 sequences, approximately 4% of them present only once. The record originates from a study of T cells after yellow fever vaccination. This clonotype was obtained from a man aged 18 to 30 who received the YFV17D yellow fever vaccine. The source material was PBMCs, sampled 5 days after the yellow fever booster vaccination.

Here the CDR3 reads CASSQNSYQETQYF. In DNA form, the CDR3 reads TGCGCCAGCAGCCAGAACAGTTATCAAGAGACCCAGTACTTC. The chain carries TRBV4-3 and TRBJ2-5; no reliable D call. Trimming took 3 bases from V and 2 from J, leaving 10 bases between them. CDR1 LGHNA and CDR2 YSLEER come from the germline V gene. The CDR3 runs 14 residues.